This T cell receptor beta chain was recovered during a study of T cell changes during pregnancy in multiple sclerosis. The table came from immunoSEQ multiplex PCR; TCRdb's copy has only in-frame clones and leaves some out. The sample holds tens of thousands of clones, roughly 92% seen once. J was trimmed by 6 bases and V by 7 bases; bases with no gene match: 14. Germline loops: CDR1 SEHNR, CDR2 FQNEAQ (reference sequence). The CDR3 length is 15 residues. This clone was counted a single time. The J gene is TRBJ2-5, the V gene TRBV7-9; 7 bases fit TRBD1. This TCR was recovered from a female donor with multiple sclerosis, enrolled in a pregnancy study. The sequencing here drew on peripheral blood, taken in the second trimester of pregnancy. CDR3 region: CASTQSQGGRQTQYF. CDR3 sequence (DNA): TGTGCCAGCACCCAGTCCCAAGGGGGCCGGCAGACCCAGTACTTC. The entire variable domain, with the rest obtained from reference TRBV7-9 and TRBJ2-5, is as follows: DTGVSQNPRHKITKRGQNVTFRCDPISEHNRLYWYRQTLGQGPEFLTYFQNEAQLEKSRLLSDRFSAERPKGSFSTLEIQRTEQGDSAMYLCASTQSQGGRQTQYFGPGTRLLVL.